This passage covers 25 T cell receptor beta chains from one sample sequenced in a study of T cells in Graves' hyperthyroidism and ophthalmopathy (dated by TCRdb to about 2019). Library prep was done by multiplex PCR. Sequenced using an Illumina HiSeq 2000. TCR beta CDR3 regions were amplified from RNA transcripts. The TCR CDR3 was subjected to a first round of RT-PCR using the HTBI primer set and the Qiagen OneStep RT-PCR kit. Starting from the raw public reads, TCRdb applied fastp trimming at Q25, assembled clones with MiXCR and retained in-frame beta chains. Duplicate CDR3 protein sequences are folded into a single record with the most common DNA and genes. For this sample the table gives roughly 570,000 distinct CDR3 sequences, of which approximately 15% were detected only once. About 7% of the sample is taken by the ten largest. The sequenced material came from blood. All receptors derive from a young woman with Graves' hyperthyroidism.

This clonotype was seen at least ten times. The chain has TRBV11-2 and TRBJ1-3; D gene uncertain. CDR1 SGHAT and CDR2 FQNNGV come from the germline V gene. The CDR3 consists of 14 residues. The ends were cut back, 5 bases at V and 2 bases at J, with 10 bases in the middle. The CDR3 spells CASSHGVPGNTIYF. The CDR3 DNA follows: TGTGCCAGCAGCCACGGAGTCCCTGGAAACACCATATATTTT.

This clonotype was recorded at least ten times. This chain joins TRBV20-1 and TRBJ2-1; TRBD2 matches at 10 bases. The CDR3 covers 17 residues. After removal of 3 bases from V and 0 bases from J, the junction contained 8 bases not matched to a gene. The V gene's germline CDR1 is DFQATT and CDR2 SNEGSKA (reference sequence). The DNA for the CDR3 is TGCAGTGCTAGTTCGCTAGCGGGAGTTGGCTCCTACAATGAGCAGTTCTTC. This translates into CSASSLAGVGSYNEQFF.

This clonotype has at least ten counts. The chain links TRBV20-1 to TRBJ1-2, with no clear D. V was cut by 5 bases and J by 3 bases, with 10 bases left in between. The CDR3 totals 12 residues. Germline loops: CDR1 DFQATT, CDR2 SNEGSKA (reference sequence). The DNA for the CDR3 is TGCAGTGCTCCCCCGGGCGACTATGGCTACACCTTC. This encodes CSAPPGDYGYTF.

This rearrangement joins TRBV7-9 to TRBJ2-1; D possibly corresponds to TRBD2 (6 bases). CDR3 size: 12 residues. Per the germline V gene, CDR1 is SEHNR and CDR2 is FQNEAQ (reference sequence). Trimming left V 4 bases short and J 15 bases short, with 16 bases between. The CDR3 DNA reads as TGTGCCAGCAGCTGGGGGATGGAGGGCCGGTTCTTC. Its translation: CASSWGMEGRFF.

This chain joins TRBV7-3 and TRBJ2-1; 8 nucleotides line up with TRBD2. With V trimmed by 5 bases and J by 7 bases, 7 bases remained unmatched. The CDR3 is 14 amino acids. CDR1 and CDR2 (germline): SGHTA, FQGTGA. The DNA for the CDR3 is TGTGCCAGCAGCCCCGGGACTAGTTTGAATGAGCAGTTCTTC. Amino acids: CASSPGTSLNEQFF.

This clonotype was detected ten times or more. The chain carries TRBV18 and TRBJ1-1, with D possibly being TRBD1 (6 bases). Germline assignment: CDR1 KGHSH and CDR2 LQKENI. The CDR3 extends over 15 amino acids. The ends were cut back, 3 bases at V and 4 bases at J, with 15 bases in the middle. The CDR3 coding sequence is TGTGCCAGCTCACCGAGTCCCCAGGGGATCACTGAAGCTTTCTTT. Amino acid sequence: CASSPSPQGITEAFF.

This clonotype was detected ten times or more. CDR3 amino acids: CASSPSGTSQNEQFF. As DNA, the CDR3 is TGTGCCAGCAGCCCCTCCGGGACTAGCCAGAATGAGCAGTTCTTC. The chain combines TRBV7-3 with TRBJ2-1; 9 bases map to TRBD2. V dropped 5 bases and J dropped 7; count of bases not matched to a gene: 9. Germline CDR1 and CDR2: SGHTA and FQGTGA. This CDR3 region has 15 residues.

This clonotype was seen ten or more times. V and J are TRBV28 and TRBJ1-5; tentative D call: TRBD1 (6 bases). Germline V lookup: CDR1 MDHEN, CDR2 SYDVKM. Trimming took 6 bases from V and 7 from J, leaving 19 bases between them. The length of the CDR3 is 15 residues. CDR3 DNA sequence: TGTGCCAGCAGGCGACAACAGGGTCCCGGACAGCCCCAGCATTTT. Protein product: CASRRQQGPGQPQHF.

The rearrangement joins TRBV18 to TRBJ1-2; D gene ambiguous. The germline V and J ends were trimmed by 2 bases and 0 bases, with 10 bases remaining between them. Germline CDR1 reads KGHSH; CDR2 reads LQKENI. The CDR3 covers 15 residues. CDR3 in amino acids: CASSPFEGTNYGYTF. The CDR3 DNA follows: TGTGCCAGCTCACCATTCGAAGGGACTAACTATGGCTACACCTTC.

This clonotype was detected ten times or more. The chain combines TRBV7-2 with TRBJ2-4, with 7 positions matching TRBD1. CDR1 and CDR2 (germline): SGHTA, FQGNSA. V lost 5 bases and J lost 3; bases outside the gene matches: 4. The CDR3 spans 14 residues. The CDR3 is CASSPGTDKNIQYF. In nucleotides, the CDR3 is TGTGCCAGCAGCCCCGGGACAGACAAAAACATTCAGTACTTC. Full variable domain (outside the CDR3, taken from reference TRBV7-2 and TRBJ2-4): GAGVSQSPSNKVTEKGKDVELRCDPISGHTALYWYRQSLGQGLEFLIYFQGNSAPDKSGLPSDRFSAERTGGSVSTLTIQRTQQEDSAVYLCASSPGTDKNIQYFGAGTRLSVL.

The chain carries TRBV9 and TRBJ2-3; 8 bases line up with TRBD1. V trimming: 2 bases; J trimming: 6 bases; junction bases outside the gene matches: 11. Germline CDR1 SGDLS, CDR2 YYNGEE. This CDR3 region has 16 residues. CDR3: CASSVEPTGVSDTQYF. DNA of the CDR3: TGTGCCAGCAGCGTGGAGCCGACAGGGGTCTCGGATACGCAGTATTTT.

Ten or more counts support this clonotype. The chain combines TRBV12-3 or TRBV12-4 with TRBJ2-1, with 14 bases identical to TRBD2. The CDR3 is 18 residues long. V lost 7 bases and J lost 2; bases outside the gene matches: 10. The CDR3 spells CASNSGLAGGEAYNEQFF. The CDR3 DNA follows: TGTGCCAGCAATTCAGGACTAGCGGGAGGAGAGGCCTACAATGAGCAGTTCTTC.

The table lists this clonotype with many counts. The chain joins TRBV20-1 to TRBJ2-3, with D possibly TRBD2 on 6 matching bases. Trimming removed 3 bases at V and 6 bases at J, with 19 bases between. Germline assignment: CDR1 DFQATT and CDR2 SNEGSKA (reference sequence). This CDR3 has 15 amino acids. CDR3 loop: CSASQVLEGPDTQYF. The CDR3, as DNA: TGCAGTGCTAGTCAGGTGTTGGAGGGCCCCGATACGCAGTATTTT.

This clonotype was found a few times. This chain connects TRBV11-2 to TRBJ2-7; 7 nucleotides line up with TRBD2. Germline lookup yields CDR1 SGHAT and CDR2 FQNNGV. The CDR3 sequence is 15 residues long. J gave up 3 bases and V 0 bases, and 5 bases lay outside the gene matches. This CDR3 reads CASSLDRTRIYEQYF. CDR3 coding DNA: TGTGCCAGCAGCTTAGATCGGACTAGGATCTACGAGCAGTACTTC.

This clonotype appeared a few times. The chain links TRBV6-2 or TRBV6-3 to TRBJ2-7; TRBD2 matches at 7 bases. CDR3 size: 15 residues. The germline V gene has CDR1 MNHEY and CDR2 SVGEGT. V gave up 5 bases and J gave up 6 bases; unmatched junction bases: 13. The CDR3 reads CASSQPLRGKREQYF. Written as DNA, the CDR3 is TGTGCCAGCAGTCAACCCCTGCGGGGGAAGCGCGAGCAGTACTTC.

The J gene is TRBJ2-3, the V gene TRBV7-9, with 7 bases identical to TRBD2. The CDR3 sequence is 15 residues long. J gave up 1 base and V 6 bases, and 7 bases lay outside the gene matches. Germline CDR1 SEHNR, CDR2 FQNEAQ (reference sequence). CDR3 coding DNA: TGTGCCAGCAGATCGGTGGGAGGGGGCACAGATACGCAGTATTTT. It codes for CASRSVGGGTDTQYF.

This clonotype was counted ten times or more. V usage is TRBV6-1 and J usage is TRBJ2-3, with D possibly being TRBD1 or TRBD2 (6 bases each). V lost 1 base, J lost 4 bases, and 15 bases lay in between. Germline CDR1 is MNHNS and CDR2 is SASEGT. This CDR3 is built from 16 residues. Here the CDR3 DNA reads TGTGCCAGCAGTGAAGTTCCGGGGGCGCAGGCAGATACGCAGTATTTT. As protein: CASSEVPGAQADTQYF.

CDR3 sequence: CASSLGHSIPGLAGNTDTQYF. The CDR3 coding sequence is TGTGCCAGCAGCTTGGGACACTCGATTCCGGGACTAGCGGGGAACACAGATACGCAGTATTTT. The chain joins TRBV5-4 to TRBJ2-3; 13 bases agree with TRBD2. V was pared by 0 bases and J by 2 bases, with 15 bases of the junction left unmatched. Germline-derived CDR1 and CDR2 are SGHNT and YYREEE (reference sequence). The CDR3 loop spans 21 amino acids. The entire variable domain, with the rest obtained from reference TRBV5-4 and TRBJ2-3, is as follows: ETGVTQSPTHLIKTRGQQVTLRCSSQSGHNTVSWYQQALGQGPQFIFQYYREEENGRGNFPPRFSGLQFPNYSSELNVNALELDDSALYLCASSLGHSIPGLAGNTDTQYFGPGTRLTVL.

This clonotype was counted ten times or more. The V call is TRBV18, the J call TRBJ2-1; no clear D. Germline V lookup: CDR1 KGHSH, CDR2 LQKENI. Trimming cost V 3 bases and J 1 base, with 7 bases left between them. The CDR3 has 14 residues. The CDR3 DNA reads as TGTGCCAGCTCACCTACTGGGTCCTACAATGAGCAGTTCTTC. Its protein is CASSPTGSYNEQFF. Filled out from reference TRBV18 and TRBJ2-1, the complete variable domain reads NAGVMQNPRHLVRRRGQEARLRCSPMKGHSHVYWYRQLPEEGLKFMVYLQKENIIDESGMPKERFSAEFPKEGPSILRIQQVVRGDSAAYFCASSPTGSYNEQFFGPGTRLTVL.

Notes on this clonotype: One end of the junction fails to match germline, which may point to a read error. The DNA of the CDR3 is TGTACCAGCAGCCGAGGGGATTTCGAGCAGTACTTC. Translation: CTSSRGDFEQYF. V usage is TRBV11-2 and J usage is TRBJ2-7, with D perhaps being TRBD1 or TRBD2 (5 bases each). Germline CDR1 SGHAT, CDR2 FQNNGV. The CDR3 length is 12 residues.

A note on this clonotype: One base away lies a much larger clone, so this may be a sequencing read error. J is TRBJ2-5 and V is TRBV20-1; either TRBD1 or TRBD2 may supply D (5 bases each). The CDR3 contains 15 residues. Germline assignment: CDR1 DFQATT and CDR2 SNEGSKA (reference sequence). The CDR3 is CSAIQPGRLTETRYF. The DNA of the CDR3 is TGCAGTGCTATACAACCGGGACGGCTTACAGAGACCCGGTACTTC.

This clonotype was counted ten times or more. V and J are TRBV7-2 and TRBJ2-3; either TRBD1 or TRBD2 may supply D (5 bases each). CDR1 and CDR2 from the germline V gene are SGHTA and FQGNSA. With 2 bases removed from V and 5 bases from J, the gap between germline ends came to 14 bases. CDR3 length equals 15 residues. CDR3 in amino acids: CASSLTGQVVDTQYF. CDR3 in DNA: TGTGCCAGCAGCTTAACGGGGCAGGTGGTAGATACGCAGTATTTT.

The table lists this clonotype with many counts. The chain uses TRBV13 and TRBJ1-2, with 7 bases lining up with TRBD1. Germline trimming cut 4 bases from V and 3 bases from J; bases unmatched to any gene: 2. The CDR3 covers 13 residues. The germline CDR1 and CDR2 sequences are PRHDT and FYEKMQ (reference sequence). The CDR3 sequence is CASSWDRDYGYTF. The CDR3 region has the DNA TGTGCCAGCAGCTGGGACAGAGACTATGGCTACACCTTC.

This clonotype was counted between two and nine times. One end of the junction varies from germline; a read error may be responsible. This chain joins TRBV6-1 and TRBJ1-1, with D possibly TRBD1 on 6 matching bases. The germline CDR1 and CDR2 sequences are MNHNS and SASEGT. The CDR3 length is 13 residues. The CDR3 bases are TGTGCCATCAGTCAGGGGACGGGCACTGAAGCTTTCTTT. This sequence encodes CAISQGTGTEAFF.

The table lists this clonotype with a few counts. CDR3 nucleotide sequence: TGCGCCAGCAGCTTGGAGGTGTTGCAGGGGATCACCTACGAGCAGTACTTC. This codes for CASSLEVLQGITYEQYF. This chain uses TRBV5-1 with TRBJ2-7, with a weak D call TRBD1 (6 bases). Germline V lookup: CDR1 SGHRS, CDR2 YFSETQ. The V and J ends lost 0 bases and 2 bases respectively, with 18 bases between them. This CDR3 spans 17 amino acids.